The 4 T cell receptor beta chains reported below all come from one sample, sequenced in a study of blood T cell repertoires in COVID-19. Some clones are missing from TCRdb's copy, which holds only in-frame ones; the method was immunoSEQ multiplex PCR. The table has over 250,000 clones, around four fifths seen once; the top ten hold around 10%. The sequencing sample was made of peripheral blood. The origin of the receptors is a woman aged 50 to 60 who had recovered from COVID-19.

V is TRBV7-2 and J is TRBJ2-7; D may be TRBD2 (5 bases). The CDR3 consists of 14 residues. Looked up from germline, CDR1 is SGHTA and CDR2 is FQGNSA. The V gene lost 1 base and the J gene lost 0 bases, with 7 bases spanning the gap. The CDR3 bases are TGTGCCAGCAGCTTAGGAGGGCCCTCCTACGAGCAGTACTTC. It yields the protein CASSLGGPSYEQYF.

The chain is built from TRBV4-2 and TRBJ2-1; TRBD2 is a possible D gene (6 bases). V was clipped by 0 bases and J by 3 bases, with 15 bases between them. The CDR3 length is 17 residues. Germline loops: CDR1 LGHNA, CDR2 YNFKEQ. The CDR3 spells CASSQDLWDSVYNEQFF. The CDR3 DNA is TGTGCCAGCAGCCAAGATCTTTGGGACTCCGTCTACAATGAGCAGTTCTTC.

The V call is TRBV6-2 or TRBV6-3, the J call TRBJ2-1; a possible D gene is TRBD2 (5 bases). Germline CDR1 is MNHEY and CDR2 is SVGEGT. The CDR3 is 15 amino acids. With 2 bases removed from V and 5 bases from J, the gap between germline ends came to 13 bases. The CDR3 here is CASSYPLAVNNEQFF. CDR3 bases: TGTGCCAGCAGTTACCCTCTAGCAGTTAACAATGAGCAGTTCTTC.

The rearrangement links TRBV5-6 to TRBJ2-2, with 8 positions matching TRBD2. Unmatched junction bases numbered 8, after V lost 0 bases and J lost 4 bases. This CDR3 spans 17 amino acids. Germline values: CDR1 SGHDT, CDR2 YYEEEE. The CDR3 coding sequence is TGTGCCAGCAGCTTGGAACTAGCGGAGGGGGGCACCGGGGAGCTGTTTTTT. Its translation is CASSLELAEGGTGELFF.